The 18 T cell receptor beta chains below were found in one sample sequenced in a study of cytomegalovirus exposure and HLA in healthy donors. Both 60 Vbeta primers and 13 Jbeta primers went into the PCR. Produced via immunoSEQ multiplex PCR; TCRdb's table is partial and in-frame only. The sample lists 200,000 to 250,000 clones; around 86% were seen once. Sequencing was carried out using PBMCs. These receptors were obtained from a middle-aged woman in good health and CMV-seronegative.

This chain uses TRBV7-2 with TRBJ1-1, with D hard to call. This CDR3 is built from 11 residues. Germline V gene sequence: CDR1 SGHTA, CDR2 FQGNSA. The V gene lost 9 bases and the J gene lost 11 bases, with 16 bases spanning the gap. DNA of the CDR3: TGTGCCAGTAGAGTTTTCGGGAGTGCTTTCTTT. It encodes CASRVFGSAFF.

The chain recombines TRBV13 with TRBJ2-5; 8 bases agree with TRBD2. V was pared by 1 base and J by 1 base, with 8 bases of the junction left unmatched. Germline V lookup: CDR1 PRHDT, CDR2 FYEKMQ (reference sequence). The CDR3 covers 17 residues. CDR3 region: CASSLVGSGSAQETQYF. The CDR3, as DNA: TGTGCCAGCAGCTTAGTAGGCAGCGGGAGCGCCCAAGAGACCCAGTACTTC.

This rearrangement joins TRBV28 to TRBJ2-5; 9 bases are a match to TRBD2. The CDR3 runs 15 residues. Looked up from germline, CDR1 is MDHEN and CDR2 is SYDVKM. With V trimmed by 7 bases and J by 4 bases, 10 bases remained unmatched. CDR3: CASTGSGRDGETQYF. The CDR3 DNA reads TGTGCCAGCACCGGTAGCGGGAGAGATGGAGAGACCCAGTACTTC.

This sequence joins TRBV5-4 and TRBJ2-3; 9 bases map to TRBD2. The CDR3 is 14 amino acids. Germline CDR1 SGHNT, CDR2 YYREEE (reference sequence). The V and J ends lost 4 bases and 4 bases, in that order; junction bases with no gene match: 4. CDR3 residues: CASSPGLASDTQYF. The CDR3, as DNA: TGTGCCAGCAGCCCCGGACTAGCGTCAGATACGCAGTATTTT.

The chain has TRBV28 and TRBJ2-1, with D possibly TRBD2 on 5 matching bases. Germline CDR1 reads MDHEN; CDR2 reads SYDVKM. Trimming pared 6 bases from V and 10 bases from J, leaving 10 bases between. The CDR3 length is 11 residues. CDR3 sequence: CASSSQREQFF. The CDR3 nucleotides are TGTGCCAGCAGCTCCCAGCGGGAGCAGTTCTTC.

This rearrangement joins TRBV9 to TRBJ1-6; TRBD1 is a possible D gene (5 bases). The CDR3 length is 13 residues. The germline V gene encodes CDR1 SGDLS and CDR2 YYNGEE. The V end lost 0 bases, the J end lost 11 bases, and 9 bases lay between the germline ends. The CDR3, as DNA: TGTGCCAGCAGCGTAGCGGCGGGGGCACCCCTCCACTTT. Encoded protein: CASSVAAGAPLHF.

This chain uses TRBV27 with TRBJ1-1, with D possibly matching TRBD1 (5 bases). Trimming left V 2 bases short and J 0 bases short, with 16 bases between. CDR1 MNHEY and CDR2 SMNVEV come from the germline V gene (reference sequence). This CDR3 contains 17 residues. The CDR3 coding sequence is TGTGCCAGCAGTTTACCCCCTCGACAGAGCATGAACACTGAAGCTTTCTTT. Its protein product is CASSLPPRQSMNTEAFF.

Here the CDR3 reads CATQLGPGAQPQHF. The CDR3 bases are TGTGCCACACAATTGGGACCAGGGGCTCAGCCCCAGCATTTT. The chain has TRBV5-4 and TRBJ1-5, with D perhaps TRBD1 (6 bases). Trimming took 9 bases from V and 6 from J, leaving 19 bases between them. The CDR3 is made up of 14 amino acids. Germline V gene lookup returns CDR1 SGHNT and CDR2 YYREEE (reference sequence).

This chain joins TRBV30 and TRBJ2-1; TRBD2 aligns across 15 bases. The germline gives CDR1 GTSNPN, CDR2 SVGIG (reference sequence). After removal of 1 base from V and 8 bases from J, the junction contained 3 bases not matched to a gene. This CDR3 comprises 15 residues. The CDR3 coding sequence is TGTGCCTGGAGTGGGACTAGCGGGAGGGCCTATGAGCAGTTCTTC. This sequence encodes CAWSGTSGRAYEQFF.

The chain has TRBV5-1 and TRBJ2-1; the match to TRBD2 covers 14 bases. The CDR3 loop spans 14 amino acids. V was pared by 4 bases and J by 13 bases, with 7 bases of the junction left unmatched. CDR1 SGHRS and CDR2 YFSETQ come from the germline V gene. The CDR3 region has the DNA TGCGCCAGCAGCATTGGACTAGCGGGAGGCTTTCAGTTCTTC. Translating gives CASSIGLAGGFQFF.

This rearrangement joins TRBV30 to TRBJ2-5; D perhaps matches TRBD2 (5 bases). The DNA end is more similar to TRBJ2-7, so the J call may be wrong. CDR3 length: 13 residues. Germline CDR1 is GTSNPN and CDR2 is SVGIG (reference sequence). For the CDR3, the DNA is TGTGCCTGGAGTTTTGGAGGCGACTACGAGCAGTACTTC. This codes for CAWSFGGDYEQYF.

CDR3 residues: CASSLIVLSNEQFF. CDR3 DNA sequence: TGTGCCAGCAGTTTGATAGTTTTGTCAAATGAGCAGTTCTTC. The rearrangement joins TRBV27 to TRBJ2-1; D is uncertain. CDR1 is MNHEY, CDR2 SMNVEV, per germline (reference sequence). V lost 3 bases, J lost 7 bases, and 13 bases lay in between. The CDR3 spans 14 residues.

This rearrangement joins TRBV5-1 to TRBJ2-7; 7 nucleotides line up with TRBD1. The CDR3 spans 14 residues. Per germline, CDR1 SGHRS and CDR2 YFSETQ. V was clipped by 3 bases and J by 5 bases; unmatched bases: 8. In DNA, the CDR3 is TGCGCCAGCAGCTCACCGACAGGGATCCACGAGCAGTACTTC. Its protein product is CASSSPTGIHEQYF.

This chain uses TRBV4-2 with TRBJ1-2, with D maybe TRBD1 (6 bases). From germline, CDR1 is LGHNA and CDR2 YNFKEQ. V gave up 1 base and J gave up 5 bases, with 14 bases separating them. CDR3 length equals 15 residues. The CDR3 sequence is CASSQGRTVIYGYTF. Here the CDR3 DNA reads TGTGCCAGCAGCCAAGGTAGGACAGTTATATATGGCTACACCTTC.

The rearrangement joins TRBV5-1 to TRBJ1-1; unclear D gene. Looked up from germline, CDR1 is SGHRS and CDR2 is YFSETQ. Trimming took 1 base from V and 0 from J, leaving 4 bases between them. There are 13 residues in the CDR3. The DNA of the CDR3 is TGCGCCAGCAGCTTGTATTTGAACACTGAAGCTTTCTTT. It is translated as CASSLYLNTEAFF.

This clone was counted between two and nine times. This chain connects TRBV6-4 to TRBJ2-1, with 10 bases that match TRBD2. Germline CDR1 and CDR2: MRHNA and SNTAGT. CDR3 size: 15 residues. Losses at the gene ends were 3 bases for V and 6 bases for J; bases not matched to a gene: 5. In nucleotides, the CDR3 is TGTGCCAGCAGTGAAGGGACTAGCGAATCCAATGAGCAGTTCTTC. It yields the protein CASSEGTSESNEQFF.

This clone was detected only a few times. This chain connects TRBV6-5 to TRBJ2-7; 7 bases agree with TRBD2. V shed 1 base and J 6 bases; nucleotides not matched to a gene: 9. CDR1 and CDR2 from the germline V gene are MNHEY and SVGAGI. The CDR3 covers 15 residues. The CDR3 loop is CASSYFAGAEGEQYF. CDR3 coding DNA: TGTGCCAGCAGTTACTTTGCGGGAGCTGAGGGCGAGCAGTACTTC.

The chain joins TRBV10-3 to TRBJ2-4; D gene ambiguous. V was trimmed by 3 bases and J by 7 bases, leaving 10 bases between them. The CDR3 contains 13 residues. The germline V gene encodes CDR1 ENHRY and CDR2 SYGVKD. The CDR3 is CAISENPQNIQYF. CDR3 sequence (DNA): TGTGCCATCAGTGAAAACCCTCAGAACATTCAGTACTTC.